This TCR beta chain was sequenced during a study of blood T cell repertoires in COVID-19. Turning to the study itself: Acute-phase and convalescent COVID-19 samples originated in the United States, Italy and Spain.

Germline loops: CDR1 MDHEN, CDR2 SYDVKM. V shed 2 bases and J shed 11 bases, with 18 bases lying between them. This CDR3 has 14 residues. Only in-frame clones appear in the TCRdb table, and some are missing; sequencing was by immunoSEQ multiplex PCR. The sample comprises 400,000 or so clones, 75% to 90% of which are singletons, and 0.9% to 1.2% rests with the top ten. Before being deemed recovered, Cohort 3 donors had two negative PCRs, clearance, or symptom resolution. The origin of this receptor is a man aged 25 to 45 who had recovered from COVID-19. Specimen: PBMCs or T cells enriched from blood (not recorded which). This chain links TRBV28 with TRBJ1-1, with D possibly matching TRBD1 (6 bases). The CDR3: CASSLPALRGGAFF. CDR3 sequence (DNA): TGTGCCAGCAGTTTACCGGCTCTAAGGGGGGGTGCTTTCTTT.